This T cell receptor beta chain was recovered during a study of blood T cell repertoires in COVID-19. The protocol was immunoSEQ multiplex PCR, while the TCRdb copy is restricted to in-frame clones and leaves out a portion. The data hold fewer than 300,000 clones, with roughly 85% observed a single time. The ends were cut back, 1 base at V and 1 base at J, with 13 bases in the middle. This CDR3 spans 16 amino acids. CDR1 and CDR2 from the germline V gene are MNHNS and SASEGT. The sequence was obtained from a man between 50 and 59 years old with active or convalescent COVID-19. The rearrangement links TRBV6-1 to TRBJ2-5; D might be TRBD2 (7 bases). The sequenced material came from peripheral blood. CDR3 loop: CASSEGWGGPQETQYF. CDR3 in DNA: TGTGCCAGCAGTGAAGGTTGGGGGGGGCCCCAAGAGACCCAGTACTTC.